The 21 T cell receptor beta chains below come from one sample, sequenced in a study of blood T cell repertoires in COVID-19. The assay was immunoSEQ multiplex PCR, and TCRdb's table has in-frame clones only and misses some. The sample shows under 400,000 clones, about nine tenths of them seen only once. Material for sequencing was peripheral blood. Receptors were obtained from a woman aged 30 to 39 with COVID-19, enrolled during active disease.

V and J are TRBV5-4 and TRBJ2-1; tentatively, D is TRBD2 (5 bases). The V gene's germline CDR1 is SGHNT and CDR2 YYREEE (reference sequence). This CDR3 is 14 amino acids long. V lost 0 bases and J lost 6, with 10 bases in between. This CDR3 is CASSLGLAPNEQFF. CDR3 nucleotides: TGTGCCAGCAGCTTGGGGCTAGCACCCAATGAGCAGTTCTTC.

The DNA for the CDR3 is TGTGCCAGCAGCCAGGGACAGGGAAACACAGATACGCAGTATTTT. The encoded protein is CASSQGQGNTDTQYF. This chain links TRBV6-6 with TRBJ2-3, with 9 nucleotides matching TRBD1. The CDR3 loop spans 15 amino acids. The V gene's germline CDR1 is MNHNY and CDR2 SVGAGI (reference sequence). V lost 6 bases, J lost 2 bases, and 6 bases stayed unmatched.

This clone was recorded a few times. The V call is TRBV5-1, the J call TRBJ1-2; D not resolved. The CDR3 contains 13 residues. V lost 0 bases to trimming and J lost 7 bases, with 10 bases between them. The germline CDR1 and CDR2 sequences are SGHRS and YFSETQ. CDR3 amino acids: CASSLEPLAGYTF. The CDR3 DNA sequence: TGCGCCAGCAGCTTGGAGCCATTAGCTGGCTACACCTTC. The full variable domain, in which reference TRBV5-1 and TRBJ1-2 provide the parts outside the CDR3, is KAGVTQTPRYLIKTRGQQVTLSCSPISGHRSVSWYQQTPGQGLQFLFEYFSETQRNKGNFPGRFSGRQFSNSRSEMNVSTLELGDSALYLCASSLEPLAGYTFGSGTRLTVV.

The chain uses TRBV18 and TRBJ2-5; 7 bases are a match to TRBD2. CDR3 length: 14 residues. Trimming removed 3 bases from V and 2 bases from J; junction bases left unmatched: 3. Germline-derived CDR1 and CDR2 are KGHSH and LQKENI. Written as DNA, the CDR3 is TGTGCCAGCTCACCTAGCGGGCCACAAGAGACCCAGTACTTC. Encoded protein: CASSPSGPQETQYF.

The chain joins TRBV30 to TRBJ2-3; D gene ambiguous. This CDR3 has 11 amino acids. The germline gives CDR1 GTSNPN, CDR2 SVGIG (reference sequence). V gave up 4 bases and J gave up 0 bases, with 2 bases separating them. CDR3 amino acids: CAWTSTDTQYF. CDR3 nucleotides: TGTGCCTGGACGAGCACAGATACGCAGTATTTT.

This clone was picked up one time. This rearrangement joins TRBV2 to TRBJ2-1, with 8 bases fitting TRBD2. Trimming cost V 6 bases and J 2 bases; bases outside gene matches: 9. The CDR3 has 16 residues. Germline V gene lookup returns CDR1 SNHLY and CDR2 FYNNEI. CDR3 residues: CASRGPGAGAYNEQFF. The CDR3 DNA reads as TGTGCCAGCAGGGGTCCGGGAGCGGGGGCCTACAATGAGCAGTTCTTC.

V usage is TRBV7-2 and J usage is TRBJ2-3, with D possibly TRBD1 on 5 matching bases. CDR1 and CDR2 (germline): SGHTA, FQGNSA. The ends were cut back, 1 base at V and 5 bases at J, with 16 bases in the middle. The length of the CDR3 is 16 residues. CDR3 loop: CASSLVPAGRGDTQYF. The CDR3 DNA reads TGTGCCAGCAGCTTAGTCCCAGCAGGGCGAGGAGATACGCAGTATTTT.

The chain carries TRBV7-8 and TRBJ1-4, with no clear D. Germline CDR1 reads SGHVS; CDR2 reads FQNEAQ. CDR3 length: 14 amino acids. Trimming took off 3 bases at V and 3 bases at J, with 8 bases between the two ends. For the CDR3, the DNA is TGTGCCAGCAGCTTCTCGGGTCCTAATGAAAAACTGTTTTTT. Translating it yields CASSFSGPNEKLFF.

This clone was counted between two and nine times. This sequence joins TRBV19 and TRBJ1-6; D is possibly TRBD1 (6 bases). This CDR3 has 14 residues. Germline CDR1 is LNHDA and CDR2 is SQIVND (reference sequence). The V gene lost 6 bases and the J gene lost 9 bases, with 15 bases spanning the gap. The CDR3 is CASSADRFGSPLHF. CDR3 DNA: TGTGCCAGTAGCGCCGACAGGTTCGGTTCACCCCTCCACTTT.

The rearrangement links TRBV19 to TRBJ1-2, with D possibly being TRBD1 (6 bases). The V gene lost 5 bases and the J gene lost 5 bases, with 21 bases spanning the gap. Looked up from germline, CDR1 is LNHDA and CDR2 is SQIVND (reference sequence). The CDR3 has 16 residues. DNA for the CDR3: TGTGCCAGTAGTCGGGCAGGGGCCTTATCCGCTTATGGCTACACCTTC. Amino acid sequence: CASSRAGALSAYGYTF.

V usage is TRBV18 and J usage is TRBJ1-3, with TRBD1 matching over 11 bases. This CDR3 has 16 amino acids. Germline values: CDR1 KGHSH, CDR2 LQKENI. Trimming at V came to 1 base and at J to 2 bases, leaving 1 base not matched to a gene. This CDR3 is CASSPRGQGAGNTIYF. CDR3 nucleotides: TGTGCCAGCTCACCACGGGGACAGGGGGCTGGAAACACCATATATTTT.

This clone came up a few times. Written as DNA, the CDR3 is TGTGCCAGCAGTACCGCCGCCCTGGCTAGCACTGAAGCTTTCTTT. It encodes CASSTAALASTEAFF. The chain is built from TRBV6-2 or TRBV6-3 and TRBJ1-1, with no clear D. This CDR3 has 15 amino acids. Trimming took off 5 bases at V and 4 bases at J, with 17 bases between the two ends. The germline V gene encodes CDR1 MNHEY and CDR2 SVGEGT.

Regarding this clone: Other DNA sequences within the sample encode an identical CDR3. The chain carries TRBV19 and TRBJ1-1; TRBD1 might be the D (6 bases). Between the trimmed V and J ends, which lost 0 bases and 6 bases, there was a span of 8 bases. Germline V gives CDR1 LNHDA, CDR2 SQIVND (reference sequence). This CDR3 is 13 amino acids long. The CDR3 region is CASSIDRGAEAFF. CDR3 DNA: TGTGCCAGTAGTATAGACAGGGGCGCTGAAGCTTTCTTT.

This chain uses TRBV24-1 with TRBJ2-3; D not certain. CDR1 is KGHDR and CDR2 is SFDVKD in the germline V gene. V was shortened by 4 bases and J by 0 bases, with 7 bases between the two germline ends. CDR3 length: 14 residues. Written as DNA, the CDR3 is TGTGCCACCAGTGACCTTACTAGCACAGATACGCAGTATTTT. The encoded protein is CATSDLTSTDTQYF.

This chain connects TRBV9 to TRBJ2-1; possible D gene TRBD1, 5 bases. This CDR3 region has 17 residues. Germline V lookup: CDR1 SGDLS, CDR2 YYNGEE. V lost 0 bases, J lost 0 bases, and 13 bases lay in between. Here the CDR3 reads CASSVVGLKDSYNEQFF. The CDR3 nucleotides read TGTGCCAGCAGCGTAGTGGGGCTAAAAGACTCCTACAATGAGCAGTTCTTC.

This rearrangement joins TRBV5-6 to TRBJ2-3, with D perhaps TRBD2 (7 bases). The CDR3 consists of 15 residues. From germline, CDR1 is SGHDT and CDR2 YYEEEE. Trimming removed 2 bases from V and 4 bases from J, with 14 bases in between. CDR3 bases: TGTGCCAGCAGCTTCTGGGGGGGCGGGCCAGATACGCAGTATTTT. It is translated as CASSFWGGGPDTQYF.

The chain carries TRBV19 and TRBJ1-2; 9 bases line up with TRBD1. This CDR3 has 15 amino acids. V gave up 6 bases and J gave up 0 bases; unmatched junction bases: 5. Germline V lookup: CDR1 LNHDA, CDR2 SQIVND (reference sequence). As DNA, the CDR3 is TGTGCCAGTAGCCTAACAGGGGGCCCTAACTATGGCTACACCTTC. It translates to CASSLTGGPNYGYTF.

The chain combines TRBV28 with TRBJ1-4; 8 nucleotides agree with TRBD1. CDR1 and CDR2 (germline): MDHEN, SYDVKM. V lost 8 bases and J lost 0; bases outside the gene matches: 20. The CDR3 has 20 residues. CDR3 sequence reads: CASAYVTGQGRGATNEKLFF. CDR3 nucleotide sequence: TGTGCCAGCGCCTACGTAACAGGACAGGGAAGGGGGGCAACTAATGAAAAACTGTTTTTT.

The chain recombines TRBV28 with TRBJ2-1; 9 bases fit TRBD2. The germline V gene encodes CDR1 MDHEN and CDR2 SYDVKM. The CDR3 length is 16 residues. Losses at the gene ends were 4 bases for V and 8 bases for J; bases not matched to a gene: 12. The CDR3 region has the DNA TGTGCCAGCAGTTACAGCGGGGGGTTAGGGGAGCATGAGCAGTTCTTC. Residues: CASSYSGGLGEHEQFF.

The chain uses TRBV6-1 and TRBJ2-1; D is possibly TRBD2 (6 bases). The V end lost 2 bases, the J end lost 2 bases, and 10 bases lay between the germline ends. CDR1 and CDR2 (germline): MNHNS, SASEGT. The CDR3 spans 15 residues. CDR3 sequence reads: CASSEWAGPYNEQFF. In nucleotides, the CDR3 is TGTGCCAGCAGTGAATGGGCGGGGCCCTACAATGAGCAGTTCTTC.

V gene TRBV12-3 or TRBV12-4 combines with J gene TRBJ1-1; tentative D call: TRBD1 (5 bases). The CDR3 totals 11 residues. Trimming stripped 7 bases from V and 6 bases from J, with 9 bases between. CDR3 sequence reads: CASTLGAEAFF. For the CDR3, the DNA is TGTGCCAGCACCCTAGGGGCTGAAGCTTTCTTT.